What follows are 25 T cell receptor beta chains derived from one specimen sequenced in a study of chemoradiotherapy in HPV16-positive cancers. Assay used: immunoSEQ multiplex PCR; TCRdb lists only in-frame clones, some missing. The sample consists of more than 5,000 clones, around nine tenths of them appearing once. The sample was blood, taken from a patient who underwent chemoradiotherapy. The source of these receptors is a human donor with HPV-associated anogenital cancer.

This chain uses TRBV20-1 with TRBJ2-7, with D tentatively TRBD1 or TRBD2 (5 bases each). The CDR3 runs to 11 residues. Trimming took 6 bases from V and 7 from J, leaving 13 bases between them. Germline V gene lookup returns CDR1 DFQATT and CDR2 SNEGSKA (reference sequence). CDR3 residues: CSAWGTGEQYF. The CDR3, as DNA: TGCAGTGCCTGGGGGACCGGGGAGCAGTACTTC.

V usage is TRBV2 and J usage is TRBJ2-3; TRBD2 agrees at 8 bases. The CDR3 is 15 residues long. Germline assignment: CDR1 SNHLY and CDR2 FYNNEI. Trimming cost V 4 bases and J 3 bases; bases outside gene matches: 6. CDR3 amino acids: CASSGGVAGTDTQYF. In DNA, the CDR3 is TGTGCCAGCAGTGGTGGGGTAGCGGGGACAGATACGCAGTATTTT.

The chain is built from TRBV2 and TRBJ2-7; D remains unclear. The CDR3 length is 13 residues. Germline-derived CDR1 and CDR2 are SNHLY and FYNNEI. The V end lost 7 bases, the J end lost 3 bases, and 13 bases lay between the germline ends. DNA of the CDR3: TGTGCCAGCAATGTTCGAACCTTCTACGAGCAGTACTTC. Translation gives CASNVRTFYEQYF.

The chain uses TRBV6-5 and TRBJ2-7; TRBD2 might be the D (5 bases). Germline lookup yields CDR1 MNHEY and CDR2 SVGAGI. V was shortened by 2 bases and J by 3 bases, with 11 bases between the two germline ends. There are 14 residues in the CDR3. The CDR3 is CASSYQSGGYEQYF. CDR3 sequence (DNA): TGTGCCAGCAGTTACCAGTCCGGAGGCTACGAGCAGTACTTC.

The V and J genes are TRBV28 and TRBJ1-3, with no clear D. The germline V gene encodes CDR1 MDHEN and CDR2 SYDVKM. The CDR3 covers 14 residues. V lost 3 bases and J 4 bases, leaving 10 bases between the germline ends. CDR3 DNA sequence: TGTGCCAGCAGTTTCTGGCAGAGGGGAAACACCATATATTTT. The encoded protein is CASSFWQRGNTIYF.

This clone is large within its sample. The rearrangement links TRBV10-1 to TRBJ1-5; a weak D match, TRBD1 (6 bases). Trimming stripped 5 bases from V and 5 bases from J, with 16 bases between. In germline, CDR1 is WNHNN, CDR2 SYGVQD (reference sequence). The CDR3 has 15 amino acids. CDR3 amino acids: CASSSVGAADQPQHF. Here the CDR3 DNA reads TGCGCCAGCAGTTCCGTGGGGGCGGCCGATCAGCCCCAGCATTTT.

The J gene is TRBJ2-1, the V gene TRBV7-2, with 10 nucleotides matching TRBD2. The ends lost 5 bases at V and 2 bases at J; junction bases unmatched: 3. This CDR3 spans 15 amino acids. Germline loops: CDR1 SGHTA, CDR2 FQGNSA. CDR3 bases: TGTGCCAGCAGCCCGAGCGGGGGGGCCTACAATGAGCAGTTCTTC. This translates into CASSPSGGAYNEQFF.

This chain connects TRBV7-8 to TRBJ2-2, with 13 bases matching TRBD2. Germline assignment: CDR1 SGHVS and CDR2 FQNEAQ. CDR3 length: 16 residues. V lost 3 bases and J lost 8; bases outside the gene matches: 6. For the CDR3, the DNA is TGTGCCAGCAGCTTCACGGGACTAGCGGGACTTGGGGAGCTGTTTTTT. Its translation is CASSFTGLAGLGELFF.

The genes are TRBV28 and TRBJ1-2; D may be TRBD1 (6 bases). Per the germline V gene, CDR1 is MDHEN and CDR2 is SYDVKM. The CDR3 has 14 residues. V lost 5 bases and J lost 6, with 16 bases in between. The CDR3 protein is CASSPTSRGHGYTF. The CDR3 nucleotides read TGTGCCAGCAGTCCTACCAGCAGGGGCCATGGCTACACCTTC.

This rearrangement joins TRBV7-9 to TRBJ2-1, with D uncertain. Between the trimmed V and J ends, which lost 5 bases and 15 bases, there was a span of 17 bases. The CDR3 sequence is 12 residues long. Germline V CDR1 and CDR2: SEHNR, FQNEAQ (reference sequence). The CDR3 spells CASSPQFPPMFF. The CDR3 bases are TGTGCCAGCAGCCCCCAGTTTCCGCCTATGTTCTTC. The variable domain in full, with the rest retrieved from reference TRBV7-9 and TRBJ2-1, is DTGVSQNPRHKITKRGQNVTFRCDPISEHNRLYWYRQTLGQGPEFLTYFQNEAQLEKSRLLSDRFSAERPKGSFSTLEIQRTEQGDSAMYLCASSPQFPPMFFGPGTRLTVL.

This clone was observed a few times. The genes are TRBV7-9 and TRBJ2-3; D may match TRBD1 or TRBD2 (5 bases each). Germline values: CDR1 SEHNR, CDR2 FQNEAQ (reference sequence). The CDR3 spans 15 residues. V dropped 3 bases and J dropped 3 bases, with 13 bases sitting between them. The CDR3 is CASSLRGGGTDTQYF. The DNA of the CDR3 is TGTGCCAGCAGCTTGAGGGGTGGAGGAACAGATACGCAGTATTTT.

The chain joins TRBV6-5 to TRBJ1-4, with a possible D match to TRBD1 (5 bases). Per the germline V gene, CDR1 is MNHEY and CDR2 is SVGAGI. The CDR3 loop spans 16 amino acids. V gave up 0 bases and J gave up 0 bases, with 8 bases separating them. The CDR3 region has the DNA TGTGCCAGCAGTTACTCTACGGGGGCAACTAATGAAAAACTGTTTTTT. Residues: CASSYSTGATNEKLFF.

This chain joins TRBV19 and TRBJ1-5; D is unresolved. Germline CDR1 LNHDA, CDR2 SQIVND (reference sequence). The CDR3 contains 13 residues. Trimming removed 5 bases at V and 3 bases at J, with 8 bases between. In nucleotides, the CDR3 is TGTGCCAGTAGTCGGGGAGTCAATCAGCCCCAGCATTTT. Translation gives CASSRGVNQPQHF.

The rearrangement links TRBV5-1 to TRBJ2-1; TRBD1 agrees at 8 bases. The CDR3 sequence is 15 residues long. V trimming: 0 bases; J trimming: 6 bases; junction bases outside the gene matches: 5. Germline V lookup: CDR1 SGHRS, CDR2 YFSETQ. The CDR3 loop reads CASSLDRGRSNEQFF. Written as DNA, the CDR3 is TGCGCCAGCAGCTTGGACAGGGGGAGGTCCAATGAGCAGTTCTTC.

This chain links TRBV28 with TRBJ1-5, with D tentatively TRBD1 (5 bases). There are 13 residues in the CDR3. The ends were cut back, 11 bases at V and 7 bases at J, with 18 bases in the middle. CDR1 is MDHEN, CDR2 SYDVKM, per germline. The CDR3 DNA follows: TGTGCCGGGGCAACGGGGATAGGCCAGCCCCAGCATTTT. As protein: CAGATGIGQPQHF.

The chain couples TRBV5-5 to TRBJ2-7; D might be TRBD2 (7 bases). V lost 4 bases to trimming and J lost 6 bases, with 20 bases between them. Germline assignment: CDR1 SGHKS and CDR2 YYEKEE (reference sequence). The CDR3 extends over 15 amino acids. The CDR3 loop is CASSPDGGRLSEQYF. DNA of the CDR3: TGTGCCAGCAGCCCGGACGGGGGGCGCCTAAGCGAGCAGTACTTC.

This clone has just a few counts. The chain uses TRBV6-6 and TRBJ2-3; possible D gene TRBD2, 6 bases. This CDR3 contains 14 residues. Germline V CDR1 and CDR2: MNHNY, SVGAGI (reference sequence). The V end lost 5 bases, the J end lost 6 bases, and 15 bases lay between the germline ends. CDR3 region: CASSAGSTGDTQYF. CDR3 bases: TGTGCCAGCAGTGCGGGGTCCACGGGGGATACGCAGTATTTT.

The rearrangement uses TRBV27 and TRBJ1-2; D is possibly TRBD1 (5 bases). V lost 0 bases, J lost 7 bases, and 9 bases lay in between. This CDR3 is 13 amino acids long. The germline V gene has CDR1 MNHEY and CDR2 SMNVEV (reference sequence). CDR3 DNA sequence: TGTGCCAGCAGTTTATCATCAGGGATTGGCTACACCTTC. It yields the protein CASSLSSGIGYTF.

This chain links TRBV5-5 with TRBJ2-1, with D possibly being TRBD2 (5 bases). Deletions cut 0 bases from V and 2 bases from J, with 9 bases between. The CDR3 is 15 amino acids. Per the germline V gene, CDR1 is SGHKS and CDR2 is YYEKEE (reference sequence). The CDR3 loop is CASSLEGLAYNEQFF. CDR3 sequence (DNA): TGTGCCAGCAGCTTGGAAGGACTCGCCTACAATGAGCAGTTCTTC.

The chain links TRBV2 to TRBJ2-1, with D tentatively TRBD1 (5 bases). Germline CDR1 and CDR2: SNHLY and FYNNEI. The CDR3 is 11 amino acids. The V end lost 7 bases, the J end lost 13 bases, and 14 bases lay between the germline ends. The CDR3, as DNA: TGTGCCAGCACCGTACTTCAGGGACAGTTCTTC. This sequence encodes CASTVLQGQFF.

The rearrangement joins TRBV7-2 to TRBJ2-7; D unclear. This CDR3 has 14 residues. The V end lost 2 bases, the J end lost 2 bases, and 10 bases lay between the germline ends. CDR1 and CDR2 (germline): SGHTA, FQGNSA. In nucleotides, the CDR3 is TGTGCCAGCAGCTTATATGGGCTCCCCTACGAGCAGTACTTC. Translating it yields CASSLYGLPYEQYF.

V usage is TRBV19 and J usage is TRBJ2-5, with 9 bases fitting TRBD2. There are 18 residues in the CDR3. Losses at the gene ends were 4 bases for V and 2 bases for J; bases not matched to a gene: 14. Germline CDR1 is LNHDA and CDR2 is SQIVND (reference sequence). This CDR3 reads CASSTYLGSGGPQETQYF. CDR3 nucleotides: TGTGCCAGTAGTACATACTTAGGTAGCGGGGGCCCACAAGAGACCCAGTACTTC.

This clone was seen only once. The J gene is TRBJ2-5, the V gene TRBV29-1; TRBD1 aligns across 9 bases. Looked up from germline, CDR1 is SQVTM and CDR2 is ANQGSEA. With V trimmed by 6 bases and J by 7 bases, 12 bases remained unmatched. This CDR3 is 14 amino acids long. CDR3 sequence (DNA): TGCAGCGTCCTAATCTCGGGACAGGGCCGGACCCAGTACTTC. Translating gives CSVLISGQGRTQYF. The entire variable domain, with the rest obtained from reference TRBV29-1 and TRBJ2-5, is as follows: SAVISQKPSRDICQRGTSLTIQCQVDSQVTMMFWYRQQPGQSLTLIATANQGSEATYESGFVIDKFPISRPNLTFSTLTVSNMSPEDSSIYLCSVLISGQGRTQYFGPGTRLLVL.

The rearrangement joins TRBV30 to TRBJ2-5; D is possibly TRBD1 or TRBD2 (5 bases each). This CDR3 comprises 14 residues. V dropped 3 bases and J dropped 4 bases, with 15 bases sitting between them. Germline V CDR1 and CDR2: GTSNPN, SVGIG (reference sequence). The CDR3 spells CAWRRAFGAETQYF. The DNA of the CDR3 is TGTGCCTGGAGGCGGGCTTTCGGGGCAGAGACCCAGTACTTC.

This clone occurred once. The chain uses TRBV18 and TRBJ2-4; D gene uncertain. The CDR3 covers 15 residues. The V gene lost 2 bases and the J gene lost 0 bases, with 8 bases spanning the gap. Germline V gives CDR1 KGHSH, CDR2 LQKENI. The CDR3 loop is CASSPTVLAKNIQYF. CDR3 DNA: TGTGCCAGCTCACCAACTGTGCTAGCCAAAAACATTCAGTACTTC.